Below, 17 T cell receptor beta chains from the same sample are listed, as sequenced in a study of cytomegalovirus exposure and HLA in healthy donors. Researchers ran the PCR with 60 Vbeta and 13 Jbeta primers. Clones were sequenced by immunoSEQ multiplex PCR, and TCRdb holds only the in-frame ones, with some missing. The sample shows 150,000 to 200,000 clones, around four fifths of them seen only once. The sequencing sample was made of PBMCs. Source of these receptors: a woman in her 30s in good health and CMV-seronegative.

CDR3 bases: TGTGCCAGTACCTCCCGAGGGTTACCGAATCAGCCCCAGCATTTT. Its protein is CASTSRGLPNQPQHF. The chain couples TRBV19 to TRBJ1-5; no clear D. The CDR3 has 15 residues. The V gene lost 7 bases and the J gene lost 4 bases, with 17 bases spanning the gap. Looked up from germline, CDR1 is LNHDA and CDR2 is SQIVND (reference sequence).

The V and J genes are TRBV18 and TRBJ1-3; 8 nucleotides line up with TRBD1. J lost 4 bases, V lost 4 bases, and 3 bases had no gene match. The CDR3 is made up of 14 amino acids. The V gene's germline CDR1 is KGHSH and CDR2 LQKENI. CDR3 in DNA: TGTGCCAGCTCACGACAGGGGATAGGAAACACCATATATTTT. Residues: CASSRQGIGNTIYF.

This clone has just one count. The chain has TRBV7-9 and TRBJ2-7, with D perhaps TRBD2 (5 bases). V lost 5 bases, J lost 0 bases, and 17 bases lay in between. Germline lookup yields CDR1 SEHNR and CDR2 FQNEAQ (reference sequence). This CDR3 contains 16 residues. In nucleotides, the CDR3 is TGTGCCAGCAGCCACAACGAGGGAAGGAGCTCCTACGAGCAGTACTTC. It codes for CASSHNEGRSSYEQYF.

V and J are TRBV28 and TRBJ1-5; D unresolved. Germline assignment: CDR1 MDHEN and CDR2 SYDVKM. V was clipped by 7 bases and J by 3 bases, with 10 bases between them. This CDR3 is 13 amino acids long. Here the CDR3 DNA reads TGTGCCAGCATCCCCTCGGTCAATCAGCCCCAGCATTTT. Translated: CASIPSVNQPQHF.

The chain uses TRBV29-1 and TRBJ1-5, with 9 bases fitting TRBD1. Germline values: CDR1 SQVTM, CDR2 ANQGSEA. There are 16 residues in the CDR3. V was pared by 4 bases and J by 1 base, with 8 bases of the junction left unmatched. CDR3 sequence reads: CSVVNRGLRSNQPQHF. The DNA for the CDR3 is TGCAGCGTTGTAAACAGGGGGCTGCGAAGCAATCAGCCCCAGCATTTT.

Concerning this clone itself: The same CDR3 can be traced to other DNA sequences in this sample. The rearrangement joins TRBV5-1 to TRBJ2-2, with no clear D. The CDR3 contains 14 residues. Germline assignment: CDR1 SGHRS and CDR2 YFSETQ. The ends were cut back, 2 bases at V and 2 bases at J, with 7 bases in the middle. CDR3 nucleotides: TGCGCCAGCAGCTTAGCCCTAAACACCGGGGAGCTGTTTTTT. Translation: CASSLALNTGELFF.

The table lists this clone with a few counts. The chain combines TRBV7-9 with TRBJ1-3; D is perhaps TRBD1 (5 bases). The CDR3 loop spans 17 amino acids. Per the germline V gene, CDR1 is SEHNR and CDR2 is FQNEAQ (reference sequence). The V end was cut by 4 bases, the J end by 0 bases, with 16 bases between. The CDR3 bases are TGTGCCAGCAGCTGGGGGGGAGGGCGGACCTCTGGAAACACCATATATTTT. Translating it yields CASSWGGGRTSGNTIYF.

The gene calls are TRBV5-1 and TRBJ2-7; TRBD2 matches at 11 bases. The J segment lost 2 bases and the V segment lost 3 bases, leaving 7 bases of the junction unmatched. Germline V CDR1 and CDR2: SGHRS, YFSETQ. This CDR3 contains 16 residues. The CDR3, as DNA: TGCGCCAGCAGCTGGACCGGGACTAGCGGAACCTACGAGCAGTACTTC. Translating it yields CASSWTGTSGTYEQYF.

The CDR3 spells CASSPGGRMEKLFF. Here the CDR3 DNA reads TGTGCCAGCAGCCCGGGGGGCCGGATGGAAAAACTGTTTTTT. The chain combines TRBV9 with TRBJ1-4; TRBD1 might be the D (6 bases). CDR1 and CDR2 from the germline V gene are SGDLS and YYNGEE. This CDR3 spans 14 amino acids. V dropped 4 bases and J dropped 8 bases, with 15 bases sitting between them. Complete variable domain (other parts from reference TRBV9 and TRBJ1-4): DSGVTQTPKHLITATGQRVTLRCSPRSGDLSVYWYQQSLDQGLQFLIQYYNGEERAKGNILERFSAQQFPDLHSELNLSSLELGDSALYFCASSPGGRMEKLFFGSGTQLSVL.

This sequence joins TRBV5-8 and TRBJ2-5; tentatively, D is TRBD2 (6 bases). The DNA matches TRBJ2-7 better at its end, which makes the J call doubtful. This CDR3 contains 18 residues. Per germline, CDR1 SGHTS and CDR2 YDEGEE. The CDR3 sequence: CASSFVREYPPLSYEQYF. The DNA of the CDR3 is TGTGCCAGCAGCTTTGTTCGGGAGTACCCACCCTTAAGCTACGAGCAGTACTTC.

The genes are TRBV7-9 and TRBJ1-1; possibly TRBD1 for D (5 bases). V gave up 3 bases and J gave up 6 bases, with 20 bases separating them. This CDR3 region has 16 residues. Germline V lookup: CDR1 SEHNR, CDR2 FQNEAQ (reference sequence). The CDR3 loop reads CASSFLTGSGLAEAFF. CDR3 bases: TGTGCCAGCAGCTTCTTAACAGGTTCGGGTCTAGCTGAAGCTTTCTTT. Combining the CDR3 with reference TRBV7-9 and TRBJ1-1 gives the whole variable domain DTGVSQNPRHKITKRGQNVTFRCDPISEHNRLYWYRQTLGQGPEFLTYFQNEAQLEKSRLLSDRFSAERPKGSFSTLEIQRTEQGDSAMYLCASSFLTGSGLAEAFFGQGTRLTVV.

The CDR3 nucleotides read TGTGCCAGCAGTAAAGGGGACACAATCTACGAGCAGTACTTC. Its translation is CASSKGDTIYEQYF. J is TRBJ2-7 and V is TRBV6-1, with D possibly being TRBD1 (6 bases). The V and J ends lost 5 bases and 3 bases respectively, with 14 bases between them. Germline V gene sequence: CDR1 MNHNS, CDR2 SASEGT. There are 14 residues in the CDR3.

The CDR3 protein is CAWRSGGDTEAFF. As DNA, the CDR3 is TGTGCCTGGAGGTCAGGGGGCGACACTGAAGCTTTCTTT. This rearrangement joins TRBV30 to TRBJ1-1, with TRBD1 matching over 8 bases. Germline-derived CDR1 and CDR2 are GTSNPN and SVGIG (reference sequence). The CDR3 extends over 13 amino acids. The J segment lost 3 bases and the V segment lost 3 bases, leaving 3 bases of the junction unmatched.

Points on this clone: At one boundary the junction diverges from the germline segment, which might be a read error. The CDR3 DNA reads TGTGCTAGCAGCTTAGACAGCAACACTGAAGCTTTCTTT. Encoded protein: CASSLDSNTEAFF. V gene TRBV7-7 combines with J gene TRBJ1-1; the D gene is possibly TRBD1 (5 bases). Germline-derived CDR1 and CDR2 are SSHAT and FNYEAQ (reference sequence). The CDR3 has 13 amino acids.

The V call is TRBV27, the J call TRBJ2-1, with a weak D call TRBD1 (5 bases). Trimming took 4 bases from V and 9 from J, leaving 13 bases between them. Germline CDR1 MNHEY, CDR2 SMNVEV (reference sequence). The CDR3 has 13 residues. CDR3 nucleotide sequence: TGTGCCAGCAGTTCCTTCACAGGTAGTGAGCAGTTCTTC. This codes for CASSSFTGSEQFF.

J is TRBJ1-1 and V is TRBV30; D remains unclear. The V gene lost 2 bases and the J gene lost 1 base, with 8 bases spanning the gap. CDR1 is GTSNPN, CDR2 SVGIG, per germline (reference sequence). The CDR3 totals 13 residues. CDR3: CAWSLGPNTEAFF. The CDR3 DNA follows: TGTGCCTGGAGTCTGGGCCCGAACACTGAAGCTTTCTTT.

The chain joins TRBV29-1 to TRBJ1-1; 10 bases match TRBD1. This CDR3 has 13 residues. V shed 6 bases and J 4 bases; nucleotides not matched to a gene: 5. CDR1 SQVTM and CDR2 ANQGSEA come from the germline V gene. CDR3 sequence reads: CSVSDRGRTEAFF. The DNA for the CDR3 is TGCAGCGTCTCCGACAGGGGGCGCACTGAAGCTTTCTTT.